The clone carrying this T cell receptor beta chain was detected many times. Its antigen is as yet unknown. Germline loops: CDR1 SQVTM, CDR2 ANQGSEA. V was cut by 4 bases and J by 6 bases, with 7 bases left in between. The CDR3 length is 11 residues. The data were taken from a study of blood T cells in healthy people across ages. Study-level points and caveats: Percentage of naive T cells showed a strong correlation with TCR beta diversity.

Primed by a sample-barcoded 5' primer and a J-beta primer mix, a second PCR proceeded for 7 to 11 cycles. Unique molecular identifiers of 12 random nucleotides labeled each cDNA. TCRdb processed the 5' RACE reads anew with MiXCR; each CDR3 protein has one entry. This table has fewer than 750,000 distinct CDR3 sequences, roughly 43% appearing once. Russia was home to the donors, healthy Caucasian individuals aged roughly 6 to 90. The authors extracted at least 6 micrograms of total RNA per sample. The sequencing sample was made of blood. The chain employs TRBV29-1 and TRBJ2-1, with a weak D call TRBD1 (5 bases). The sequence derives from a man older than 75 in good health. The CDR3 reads CSVGTTNEQFF. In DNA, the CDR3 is TGCAGCGTTGGGACAACCAATGAGCAGTTCTTC.